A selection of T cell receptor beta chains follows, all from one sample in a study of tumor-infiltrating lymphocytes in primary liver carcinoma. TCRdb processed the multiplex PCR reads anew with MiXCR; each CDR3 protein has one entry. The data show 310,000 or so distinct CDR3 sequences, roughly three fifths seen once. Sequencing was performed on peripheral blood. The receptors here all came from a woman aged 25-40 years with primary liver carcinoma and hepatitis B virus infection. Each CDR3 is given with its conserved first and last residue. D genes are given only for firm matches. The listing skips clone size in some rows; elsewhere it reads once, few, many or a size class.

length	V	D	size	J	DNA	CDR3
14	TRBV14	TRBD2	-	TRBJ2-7	TGTGCCAGCAGCCAAGATCTTCTAGCGGCCGAGCAGTACTTC	CASSQDLLAAEQYF
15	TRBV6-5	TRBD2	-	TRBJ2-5	TGTGCCAGCGCCTCGACTAGCGGGATGGGTGAGACCCAGTACTTC	CASASTSGMGETQYF
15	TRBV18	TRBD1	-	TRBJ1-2	TGTGCCAGCTCACTTCGGACAGGGGGCGAAGGTCGCTACACCTTC	CASSLRTGGEGRYTF
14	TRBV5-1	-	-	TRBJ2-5	TGCGCCAGCAGCTTAGTGAGTTTCCAAGAGACCCAGTACTTC	CASSLVSFQETQYF
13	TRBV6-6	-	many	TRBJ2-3	TGTGCCAGCCGTAAGGAGGGGACAGATACGCAGTATTTT	CASRKEGTDTQYF
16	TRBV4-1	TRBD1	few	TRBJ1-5	TGCGTCAGCAGGAGACAGGGGGAAGGAAGCAATCAGCCCCAGCATTTT	CVSRRQGEGSNQPQHF
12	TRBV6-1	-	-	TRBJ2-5	TGTGCCAGCAGGGCGGCAGGACCTCTCCAGTACTTC	CASRAAGPLQYF
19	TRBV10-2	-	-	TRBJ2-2	TGCGCCTGCAGTGCGAGGACAGGGACGGCGGGAGGGAACACCGGGGAGCTGTTTTTT	CACSARTGTAGGNTGELFF
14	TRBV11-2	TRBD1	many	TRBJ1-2	TGTGCCAGCAGCTCGCAGACAGGGGGAGGAGGCTACACCTTC	CASSSQTGGGGYTF
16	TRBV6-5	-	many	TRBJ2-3	TGTGCCAGCAGTTACGGGACTTCAACTAGCACAGATACGCAGTATTTT	CASSYGTSTSTDTQYF
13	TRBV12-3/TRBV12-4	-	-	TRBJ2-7	TGTGCCAGCAGCCGCGGATGGGGCGGCGAGCAGTACTTC	CASSRGWGGEQYF
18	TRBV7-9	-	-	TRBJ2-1	TGTGCCAGTAGCTTCCCCTCCAGCGGACTACACTTCTACAATGAGCAGTTCTTC	CASSFPSSGLHFYNEQFF
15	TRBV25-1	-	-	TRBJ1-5	TGTGCCAGCAGTGAATCCGGGCAGTGGAATCAGCCCCAGCATTTT	CASSESGQWNQPQHF
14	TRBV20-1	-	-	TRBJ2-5	TGCAGTGCTGGTGCGGGACCATCCCAAGAGACCCAGTACTTC	CSAGAGPSQETQYF
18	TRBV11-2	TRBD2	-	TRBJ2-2	TGTGCCAGCAGCCGACTGAAGACTAGCGGGATAGAGACCGGGGAGCTGTTTTTT	CASSRLKTSGIETGELFF
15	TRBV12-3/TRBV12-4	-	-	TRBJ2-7	TGTGCCAGCACCCCGGACTACTTAAGCTCCTGCGAGCAGTACTTC	CASTPDYLSSCEQYF
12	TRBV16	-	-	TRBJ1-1	TGTGCCAGCAGCCAACCTGGACACCCGGCTTTCTTT	CASSQPGHPAFF
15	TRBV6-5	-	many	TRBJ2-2	TGTGCCAGCAGTTACGAGGGCCGAAGAACCGGGGAGCTGTTTTTT	CASSYEGRRTGELFF
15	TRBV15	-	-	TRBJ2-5	TGTGCCACCAGCAGAGAGAAGGATGGGGTTGAGACCCAGTACTTC	CATSREKDGVETQYF
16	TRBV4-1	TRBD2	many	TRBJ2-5	TGCGCCAGCAGCCAAGAAATCGGACTAGTCGCCGAGACCCAGTACTTC	CASSQEIGLVAETQYF
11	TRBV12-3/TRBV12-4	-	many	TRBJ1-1	TGTGCCAGCAGTTGGGGCACTGAAGCTTTCTTT	CASSWGTEAFF
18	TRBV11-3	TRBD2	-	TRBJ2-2	TGTGCCAACAGCTTAGGAAATATAGCGGGAATGGTCACCGGGGAGCTGTTTTTT	CANSLGNIAGMVTGELFF
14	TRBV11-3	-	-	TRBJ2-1	TGTGCCAGCAGCTTACCGGGAGTTCGCAGTGTGCAGTTCTTC	CASSLPGVRSVQFF
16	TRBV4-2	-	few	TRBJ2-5	TGTGCCAGCAGCCAAGCCCCGGCACAGGGTCAAGAGACCCAGTACTTC	CASSQAPAQGQETQYF
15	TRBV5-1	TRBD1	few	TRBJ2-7	TGCGCCAGCAGCCTAGGCCCGGGACAGGGCTACGAGCAGTACTTC	CASSLGPGQGYEQYF
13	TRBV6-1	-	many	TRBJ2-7	TGTGCCAGCGACGACAGGTCCTACTACGAGCAGTACTTC	CASDDRSYYEQYF
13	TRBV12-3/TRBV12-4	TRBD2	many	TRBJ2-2	TGTGCCAGCAGTTTTGGCGGGAGCCGGGAGCTGTTTTTT	CASSFGGSRELFF
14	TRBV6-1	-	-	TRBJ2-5	TGTGCCAGCAGCCTCACTAGGGCAAGAGAGACCCAGTACTTC	CASSLTRARETQYF
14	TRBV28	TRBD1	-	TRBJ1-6	TGTGCCAGCAGTTTAACAGGGGACAATTCACCCCTCCACTTT	CASSLTGDNSPLHF
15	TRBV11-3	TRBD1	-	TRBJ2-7	TGTGCCAGCAGCTTAAGACAGGGCGATTGGGGCGAGCAGTACTTC	CASSLRQGDWGEQYF
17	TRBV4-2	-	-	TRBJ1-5	TGTGCCAGCAGCCAGGTCGCCCCGGTAGATAGCAATCGGCCCCAGCATTTT	CASSQVAPVDSNRPQHF
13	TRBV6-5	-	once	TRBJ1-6	TGTGGCGTAAGCCGGACAGCTCCATCACCCTTCCACTTT	CGVSRTAPSPFHF
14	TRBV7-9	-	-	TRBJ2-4	TGTGCCAGCAGCTTAAGTCTAGCCAAAAACATTCAGTACTTC	CASSLSLAKNIQYF
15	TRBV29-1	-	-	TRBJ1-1	TGCAGCGTTGAAGGAGGGGACACAGTGAACACTGAAGCTTTCTTT	CSVEGGDTVNTEAFF
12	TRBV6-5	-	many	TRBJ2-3	TGTGCCAGCAGTCGAAGCACAGATACGCAGTATTTT	CASSRSTDTQYF
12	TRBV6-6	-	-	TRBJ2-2	TGTACCAGCAGTTACTCATCCGGGGAGTTGTTTTTT	CTSSYSSGELFF
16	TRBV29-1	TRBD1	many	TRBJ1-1	TGCAGCGTTTTTTCCGGGACAGGGGGCCGAGGCACTGAAGCTTTCTTT	CSVFSGTGGRGTEAFF
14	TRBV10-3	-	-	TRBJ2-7	TGTGCCATCAGTGAGCCGGGGACAACCTACGAGCGGTACTTC	CAISEPGTTYERYF
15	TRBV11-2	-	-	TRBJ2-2	TGTGCCTGCAGCTCAGAGTTCCAGTCCACCGGGGAGCTGTTTTTT	CACSSEFQSTGELFF
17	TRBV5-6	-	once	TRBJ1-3	TGTGCCAGCAGCCTAGGACGGAGATACCAATCTGGAAACGCCATATATTTT	CASSLGRRYQSGNAIYF
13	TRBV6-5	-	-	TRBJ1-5	TGTGCCAGCAGCTACGCGGAAAATCAGCCCCAGCATTTT	CASSYAENQPQHF
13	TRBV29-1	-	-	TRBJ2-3	TGCAGCGCCGATTTATGGGATAGGGATACGCAGTATTTT	CSADLWDRDTQYF
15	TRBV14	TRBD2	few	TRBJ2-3	TGTGCCAGCAGCCAAGCCCTAGCGGGAGCAGATACGCAGTATTTT	CASSQALAGADTQYF
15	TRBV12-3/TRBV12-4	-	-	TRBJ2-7	TGTGCCAGCAGCTCCCCCGCGGCAGGGAGGTACGAGCGGTACTTC	CASSSPAAGRYERYF
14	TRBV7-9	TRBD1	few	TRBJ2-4	TGTGCCAGCAGCCTGGGACAGGGAGTCAACATTCAGTACTTC	CASSLGQGVNIQYF
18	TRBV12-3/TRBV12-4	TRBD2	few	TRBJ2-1	TGTGCCAGCAGTTCGTGGCTAGCGGGGACCAGCTCCTACAATGAGCAGTTCTTC	CASSSWLAGTSSYNEQFF
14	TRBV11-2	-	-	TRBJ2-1	TGCGCCAGCAGCTCCAACCTGGCGGTAAGCGAGCAGTTCTTC	CASSSNLAVSEQFF
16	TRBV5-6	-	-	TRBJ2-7	TGTGCCAGCAACCCAACCGGTCGGGGACGGGCCTACGAGCAGTACTTC	CASNPTGRGRAYEQYF
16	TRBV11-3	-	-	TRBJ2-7	TGTGCCAGCAGCGACACGGGGGGGCAGGGGGCCTACGAGCAGTACTTC	CASSDTGGQGAYEQYF
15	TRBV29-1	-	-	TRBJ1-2	TGCAGCGTCAGAACGACAGGACAAACGGACTATGGCTACACCTTC	CSVRTTGQTDYGYTF
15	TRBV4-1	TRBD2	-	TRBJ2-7	TGCGCCAGCAGCCCCTTTGGCGGGAGTTCCTACAAGCAGTACTTC	CASSPFGGSSYKQYF
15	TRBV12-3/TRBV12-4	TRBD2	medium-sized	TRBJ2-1	TGTGCCAGCAGGACCGGGACTAGTGGGGGATTTGAGCAGTTCTTC	CASRTGTSGGFEQFF
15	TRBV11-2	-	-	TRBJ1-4	TGTGCCAGCAGCTACATGGGGACACTGAATGAAGAACTGTTTTTT	CASSYMGTLNEELFF
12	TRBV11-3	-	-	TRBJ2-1	TGTGCCAGCGGCTTAGATTCACAGGGTCAGTTCTTC	CASGLDSQGQFF
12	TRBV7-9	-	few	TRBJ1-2	TGTGCCAGCAGCTTAGACCGCTATGGCTACACCTTC	CASSLDRYGYTF